These T cell receptor beta chains were read from a single sample in a study of T cells after yellow fever vaccination. Each CDR3 protein is one row after TCRdb ran MiXCR on the 5' RACE reads. The sample yields about 29,000 distinct CDR3 sequences, about 5% seen once. The specimen comprised CD8+ T cells sorted from PBMCs, sampled 10 days after the yellow fever booster vaccination. These receptors were obtained from a man aged 25-45 years who received the YFV17D yellow fever vaccine. Both conserved end residues are part of each CDR3. The D gene is left open where the match is weak. The size of a clone is reported for some rows only, either as once, few or many, or as a class for expanded clones.

j_gene: TRBJ2-1
abundance: few
v_gene: TRBV12-3/TRBV12-4
d_gene: .
CDR3aa: CASSLAPTLFNPSYNEQFF
CDR3nt: TGTGCCAGCAGTTTAGCGCCCACTCTCTTTAACCCCTCCTACAATGAGCAGTTCTTC

j_gene: TRBJ2-3
abundance: many
v_gene: TRBV28
d_gene: .
CDR3aa: CASSFPPSSSTDTQYF
CDR3nt: TGTGCCAGCAGTTTCCCGCCTAGCTCTAGCACAGATACGCAGTATTTT

j_gene: TRBJ2-7
abundance: many
v_gene: TRBV18
d_gene: .
CDR3aa: CASSPNSGYEQYF
CDR3nt: TGTGCCAGCTCACCGAATTCGGGGTACGAGCAGTACTTC

j_gene: TRBJ2-3
abundance: many
v_gene: TRBV4-3
d_gene: TRBD1
CDR3aa: CASSQGPGTGVTDTQYF
CDR3nt: TGCGCCAGCAGCCAAGGACCCGGGACAGGGGTCACAGATACGCAGTATTTT

j_gene: TRBJ2-7
abundance: many
v_gene: TRBV4-3
d_gene: .
CDR3aa: CASSQDGGSAYEQYF
CDR3nt: TGCGCCAGCAGCCAAGATGGGGGTTCGGCCTACGAGCAGTACTTC

j_gene: TRBJ2-2
abundance: many
v_gene: TRBV29-1
d_gene: .
CDR3aa: CSVAENILPNTGELFF
CDR3nt: TGCAGCGTTGCCGAGAACATTTTACCTAACACCGGGGAGCTGTTTTTT

j_gene: TRBJ2-7
abundance: many
v_gene: TRBV19
d_gene: .
CDR3aa: CASTPGKNPYEQYF
CDR3nt: TGTGCCAGTACTCCCGGGAAGAATCCCTACGAGCAGTACTTC

j_gene: TRBJ2-7
abundance: many
v_gene: TRBV3-1
d_gene: TRBD1
CDR3aa: CASSGTGSSYEQYF
CDR3nt: TGTGCCAGCAGCGGGACAGGGAGCTCCTACGAGCAGTACTTC

j_gene: TRBJ2-1
abundance: many
v_gene: TRBV19
d_gene: TRBD1
CDR3aa: CASSIMGQGAEQFF
CDR3nt: TGTGCCAGTAGTATAATGGGACAGGGTGCCGAGCAGTTCTTC

j_gene: TRBJ2-7
abundance: .
v_gene: TRBV28
d_gene: TRBD1
CDR3aa: CASSYDRGLYEQYF
CDR3nt: TGTGCCAGCAGCTACGACAGGGGGCTATACGAGCAGTACTTC

j_gene: TRBJ2-3
abundance: many
v_gene: TRBV29-1
d_gene: .
CDR3aa: CSVEDLAHTDTQYF
CDR3nt: TGCAGCGTTGAAGATCTGGCACACACAGATACGCAGTATTTT

j_gene: TRBJ2-1
abundance: many
v_gene: TRBV4-3
d_gene: TRBD2
CDR3aa: CASSQTGTSAYNEQFF
CDR3nt: TGCGCCAGCAGCCAGACCGGGACTAGCGCTTACAATGAGCAGTTCTTC

j_gene: TRBJ2-1
abundance: many
v_gene: TRBV20-1
d_gene: TRBD2
CDR3aa: CSANPRTSGDYNEQFF
CDR3nt: TGCAGTGCTAACCCCAGGACTAGCGGGGACTACAATGAGCAGTTCTTC